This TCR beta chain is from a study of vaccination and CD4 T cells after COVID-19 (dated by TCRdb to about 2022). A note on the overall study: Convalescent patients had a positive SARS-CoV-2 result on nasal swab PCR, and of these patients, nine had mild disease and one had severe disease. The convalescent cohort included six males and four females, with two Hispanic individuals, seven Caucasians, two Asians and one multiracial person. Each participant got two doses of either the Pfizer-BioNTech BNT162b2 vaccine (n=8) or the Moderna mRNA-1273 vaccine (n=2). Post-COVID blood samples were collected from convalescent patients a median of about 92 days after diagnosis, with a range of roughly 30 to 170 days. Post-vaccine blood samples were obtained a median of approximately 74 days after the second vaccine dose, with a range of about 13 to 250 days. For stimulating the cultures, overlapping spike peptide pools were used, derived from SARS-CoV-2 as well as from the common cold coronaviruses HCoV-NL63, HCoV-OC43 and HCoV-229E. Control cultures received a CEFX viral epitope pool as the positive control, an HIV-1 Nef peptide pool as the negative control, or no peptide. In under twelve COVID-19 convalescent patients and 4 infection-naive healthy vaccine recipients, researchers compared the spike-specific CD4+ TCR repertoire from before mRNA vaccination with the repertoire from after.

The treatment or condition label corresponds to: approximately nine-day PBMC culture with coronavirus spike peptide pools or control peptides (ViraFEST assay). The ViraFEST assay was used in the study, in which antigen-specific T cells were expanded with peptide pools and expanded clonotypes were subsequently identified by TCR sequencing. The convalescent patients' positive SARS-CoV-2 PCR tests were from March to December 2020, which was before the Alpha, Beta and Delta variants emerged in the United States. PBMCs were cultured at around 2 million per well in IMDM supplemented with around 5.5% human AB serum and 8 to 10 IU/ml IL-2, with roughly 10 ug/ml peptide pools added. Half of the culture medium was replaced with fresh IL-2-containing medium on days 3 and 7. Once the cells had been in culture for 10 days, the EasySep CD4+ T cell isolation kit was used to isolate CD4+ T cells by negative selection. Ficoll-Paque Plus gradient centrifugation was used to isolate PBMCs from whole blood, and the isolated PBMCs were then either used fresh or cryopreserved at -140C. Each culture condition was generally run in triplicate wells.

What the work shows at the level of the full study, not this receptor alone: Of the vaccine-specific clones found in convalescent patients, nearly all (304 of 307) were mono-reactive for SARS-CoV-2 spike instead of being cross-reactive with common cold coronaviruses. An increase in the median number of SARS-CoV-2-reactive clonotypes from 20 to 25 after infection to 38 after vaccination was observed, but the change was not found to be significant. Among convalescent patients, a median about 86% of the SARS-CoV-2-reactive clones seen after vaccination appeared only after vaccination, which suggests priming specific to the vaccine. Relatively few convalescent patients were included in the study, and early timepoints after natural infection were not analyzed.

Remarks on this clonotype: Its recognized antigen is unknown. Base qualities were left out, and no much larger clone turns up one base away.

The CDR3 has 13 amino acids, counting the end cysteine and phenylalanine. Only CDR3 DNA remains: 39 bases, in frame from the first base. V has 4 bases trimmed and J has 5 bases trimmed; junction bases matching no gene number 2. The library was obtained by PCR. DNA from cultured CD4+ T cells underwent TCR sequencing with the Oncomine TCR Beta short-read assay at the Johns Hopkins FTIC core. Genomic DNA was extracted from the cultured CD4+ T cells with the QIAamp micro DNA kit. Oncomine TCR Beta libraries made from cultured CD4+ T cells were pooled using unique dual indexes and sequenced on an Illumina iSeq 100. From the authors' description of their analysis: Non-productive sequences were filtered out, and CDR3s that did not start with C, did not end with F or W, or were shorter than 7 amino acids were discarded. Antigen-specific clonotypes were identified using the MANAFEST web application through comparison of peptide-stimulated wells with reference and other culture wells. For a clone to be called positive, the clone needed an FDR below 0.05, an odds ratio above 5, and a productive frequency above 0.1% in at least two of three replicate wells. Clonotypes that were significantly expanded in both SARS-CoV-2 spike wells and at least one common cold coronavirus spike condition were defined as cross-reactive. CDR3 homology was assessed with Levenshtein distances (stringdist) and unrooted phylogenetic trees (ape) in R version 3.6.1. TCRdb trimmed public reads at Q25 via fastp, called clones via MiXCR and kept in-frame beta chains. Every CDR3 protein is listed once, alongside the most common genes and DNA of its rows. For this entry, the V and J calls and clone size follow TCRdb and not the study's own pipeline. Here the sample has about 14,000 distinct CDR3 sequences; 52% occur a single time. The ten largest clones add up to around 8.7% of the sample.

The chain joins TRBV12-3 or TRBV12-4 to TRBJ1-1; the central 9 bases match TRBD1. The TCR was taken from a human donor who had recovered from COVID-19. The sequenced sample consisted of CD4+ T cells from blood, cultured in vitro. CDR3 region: CASSSTGGTEAFF. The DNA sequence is TGTGCCAGCAGTTCGACAGGGGGTACTGAAGCTTTCTTT.